The 15 T cell receptor beta chains listed next were all sequenced from one sample in a study of blood T cells in healthy people across ages. A sample-barcoded 5' primer and a J-beta primer mix were used in a second PCR of about 7 to 12 cycles. TCRdb recomputed calls from the 5' RACE reads with MiXCR, one row per CDR3 protein. The sample shows hundreds of thousands of distinct CDR3 sequences, around 52% of them seen only once. The sample comprised blood. Receptor source: a woman of 80 years or more in good health.

This clonotype was seen many times. This chain uses TRBV9 with TRBJ2-7; 7 bases fit TRBD1. The V segment lost 4 bases and the J segment 0 bases; nucleotides outside the gene matches: 7. Per germline, CDR1 SGDLS and CDR2 YYNGEE. This CDR3 is built from 15 residues. The CDR3: CASSSTGAPSYEQYF. The CDR3 DNA sequence: TGTGCCAGCAGCAGTACAGGGGCCCCCTCCTACGAGCAGTACTTC.

The chain uses TRBV28 and TRBJ2-3; the D gene is possibly TRBD1 (6 bases). V was clipped by 3 bases and J by 6 bases, with 19 bases between them. Germline CDR1 MDHEN, CDR2 SYDVKM. The CDR3 loop spans 16 amino acids. This chain's CDR3 is CASSFVAGAPMDTQYF. CDR3 DNA: TGTGCCAGCAGTTTCGTGGCAGGGGCCCCAATGGATACGCAGTATTTT.

The chain recombines TRBV7-9 with TRBJ2-1; D might be TRBD2 (5 bases). This CDR3 spans 17 amino acids. From germline, CDR1 is SEHNR and CDR2 FQNEAQ (reference sequence). Trimming removed 1 base at V and 2 bases at J, with 15 bases between. Here the CDR3 reads CASSLELTGLAYNEQFF. The CDR3 coding sequence is TGTGCCAGCAGCTTAGAATTGACCGGACTGGCCTACAATGAGCAGTTCTTC.

This clonotype was seen many times. The chain carries TRBV20-1 and TRBJ2-4; 7 bases fit TRBD2. Germline CDR1 DFQATT, CDR2 SNEGSKA (reference sequence). This CDR3 has 15 residues. After removal of 3 bases from V and 0 bases from J, the junction contained 5 bases not matched to a gene. In nucleotides, the CDR3 is TGCAGTGCTAGCAAGCGGGGCCTAGCCAAAAACATTCAGTACTTC. Translated, it gives CSASKRGLAKNIQYF.

This clonotype occurred many times. The chain recombines TRBV7-6 with TRBJ2-7; 7 bases align to TRBD2. CDR3 size: 16 residues. Germline CDR1 and CDR2: SGHVS and FNYEAQ. V gave up 2 bases and J gave up 3 bases; unmatched junction bases: 10. The CDR3 region is CASSLPYDRDYYEQYF. DNA of the CDR3: TGTGCCAGCAGCTTACCCTATGACCGGGACTACTACGAGCAGTACTTC. The full variable domain, rest sourced from reference TRBV7-6 and TRBJ2-7, is GAGVSQSPRYKVTKRGQDVALRCDPISGHVSLYWYRQALGQGPEFLTYFNYEAQQDKSGLPNDRFSAERPEGSISTLTIQRTEQRDSAMYRCASSLPYDRDYYEQYFGPGTRLTVT.

This chain links TRBV7-2 with TRBJ2-3, with D possibly being TRBD1 or TRBD2 (5 bases each). Germline-derived CDR1 and CDR2 are SGHTA and FQGNSA. The V end was cut by 2 bases, the J end by 2 bases, with 8 bases between. The CDR3 loop spans 14 amino acids. The DNA for the CDR3 is TGTGCCAGCAGCTTACCGGGACCCACAGATACGCAGTATTTT. Protein: CASSLPGPTDTQYF. The complete variable domain, with remaining parts taken from reference TRBV7-2 and TRBJ2-3, reads GAGVSQSPSNKVTEKGKDVELRCDPISGHTALYWYRQSLGQGLEFLIYFQGNSAPDKSGLPSDRFSAERTGGSVSTLTIQRTQQEDSAVYLCASSLPGPTDTQYFGPGTRLTVL.

The genes are TRBV20-1 and TRBJ2-3; D possibly matches TRBD1 or TRBD2 (5 bases each). Germline V CDR1 and CDR2: DFQATT, SNEGSKA (reference sequence). The CDR3 sequence is 15 residues long. V lost 2 bases, J lost 7 bases, and 19 bases lay in between. The CDR3 nucleotides read TGCAGTGCTAGATTCCCGGGGCCGTTAAGTTATACGCAGTATTTT. Translating it yields CSARFPGPLSYTQYF.

The CDR3: CASSFPGSNRDTQYF. The CDR3 DNA sequence: TGTGCCAGCAGCTTTCCGGGCTCGAACCGCGATACGCAGTATTTT. This chain connects TRBV7-9 to TRBJ2-3; D ambiguous. Germline V CDR1 and CDR2: SEHNR, FQNEAQ (reference sequence). Trimming removed 3 bases from V and 6 bases from J, with 16 bases in between. This CDR3 spans 15 amino acids. The complete variable domain, with remaining parts taken from reference TRBV7-9 and TRBJ2-3, reads DTGVSQNPRHKITKRGQNVTFRCDPISEHNRLYWYRQTLGQGPEFLTYFQNEAQLEKSRLLSDRFSAERPKGSFSTLEIQRTEQGDSAMYLCASSFPGSNRDTQYFGPGTRLTVL.

The table lists this clonotype with a count of one. A much larger clone differs from this one at a single base, so this may be a read error. The chain employs TRBV7-6 and TRBJ2-1; D assignment may be TRBD1 or TRBD2 (5 bases each). The tail of the sequence fits TRBJ2-7 better, so the J call may be wrong. Germline V gives CDR1 SGHVS, CDR2 FNYEAQ. This CDR3 has 15 amino acids. The CDR3 sequence: CASSSLPGPYNEQYF. CDR3 in DNA: TGTGCCAGCAGCTCACTTCCGGGGCCCTACAATGAGCAGTACTTC.

The chain carries TRBV4-2 and TRBJ2-7; D gene uncertain. V was cut by 0 bases and J by 2 bases, with 5 bases left in between. Germline CDR1 and CDR2: LGHNA and YNFKEQ. This CDR3 is built from 13 residues. This chain's CDR3 is CASSQDVTYEQYF. The CDR3 nucleotides are TGTGCCAGCAGCCAAGATGTTACCTACGAGCAGTACTTC.

A single count supports this clonotype. The chain combines TRBV29-1 with TRBJ2-2; no clear D. Trimming took 4 bases from V and 5 from J, leaving 11 bases between them. The CDR3 has 13 amino acids. From germline, CDR1 is SQVTM and CDR2 ANQGSEA. CDR3 DNA: TGCAGCGTTGTCGGCACGGAGACCGGGGAGCTGTTTTTT. Its translation is CSVVGTETGELFF.

The chain carries TRBV2 and TRBJ2-2; D is ambiguous. V was clipped by 4 bases and J by 3 bases, with 3 bases between them. The CDR3 has 12 amino acids. Germline V gene lookup returns CDR1 SNHLY and CDR2 FYNNEI. This CDR3 reads CASSVHTGELFF. The CDR3 nucleotides are TGTGCCAGCAGTGTGCACACCGGGGAGCTGTTTTTT.

This clonotype has at least ten counts. CDR3 bases: TGCAGTGCTCCAGACAACTCTAACTATGGCTACACCTTC. Translation: CSAPDNSNYGYTF. This chain connects TRBV20-1 to TRBJ1-2; D is unclear. CDR1 is DFQATT, CDR2 SNEGSKA, per germline (reference sequence). The V end lost 5 bases, the J end lost 0 bases, and 10 bases lay between the germline ends. The CDR3 loop spans 13 amino acids.

The chain employs TRBV25-1 and TRBJ2-5; tentative D call: TRBD2 (5 bases). This CDR3 has 14 residues. Deletions cut 4 bases from V and 3 bases from J, with 12 bases between. From germline, CDR1 is MGHDK and CDR2 SYGVNS. The CDR3 nucleotides are TGTGCCAGCAGTGCCCAAGACTACAAAGAGACCCAGTACTTC. Translating gives CASSAQDYKETQYF.

The V gene is TRBV27, the J gene TRBJ2-3, with D unclear. From germline, CDR1 is MNHEY and CDR2 SMNVEV (reference sequence). The CDR3 spans 14 residues. Trimming removed 6 bases from V and 0 bases from J, with 10 bases in between. CDR3 sequence (DNA): TGTGCCAGCAGCCCGATGAGTAGCACAGATACGCAGTATTTT. It translates to CASSPMSSTDTQYF.